What follows are 2 T cell receptor beta chains derived from one specimen sequenced in a study of T cell responses to AZD1222 COVID-19 vaccine. Here immunoSEQ multiplex PCR was the method, and the copy in TCRdb shows in-frame clones only, minus some. The top ten clones hold roughly 0.99% of a sample with some 200,000 clones, approximately 91% of them seen once. Source: peripheral blood, taken on day 0 of AZD1222 vaccination. All receptors derive from an adult in good health.

DNA for the CDR3: TGTGCCACCAGTGATGGGGGACAGGGGTTAGCAGATACGCAGTATTTT. It yields the protein CATSDGGQGLADTQYF. The chain carries TRBV24-1 and TRBJ2-3; 10 bases are shared with TRBD1. After removal of 3 bases from V and 4 bases from J, the junction contained 6 bases not matched to a gene. The CDR3 has 16 amino acids. Germline V gene sequence: CDR1 KGHDR, CDR2 SFDVKD.

The chain carries TRBV4-2 and TRBJ2-1, with TRBD1 identical over 7 bases. The V gene's germline CDR1 is LGHNA and CDR2 YNFKEQ. The CDR3 consists of 15 residues. V lost 6 bases, J lost 8 bases, and 13 bases stayed unmatched. The CDR3 is CASSPLTGLRDEQFF. DNA for the CDR3: TGTGCCAGCAGTCCCTTGACAGGGTTGAGAGATGAGCAGTTCTTC.